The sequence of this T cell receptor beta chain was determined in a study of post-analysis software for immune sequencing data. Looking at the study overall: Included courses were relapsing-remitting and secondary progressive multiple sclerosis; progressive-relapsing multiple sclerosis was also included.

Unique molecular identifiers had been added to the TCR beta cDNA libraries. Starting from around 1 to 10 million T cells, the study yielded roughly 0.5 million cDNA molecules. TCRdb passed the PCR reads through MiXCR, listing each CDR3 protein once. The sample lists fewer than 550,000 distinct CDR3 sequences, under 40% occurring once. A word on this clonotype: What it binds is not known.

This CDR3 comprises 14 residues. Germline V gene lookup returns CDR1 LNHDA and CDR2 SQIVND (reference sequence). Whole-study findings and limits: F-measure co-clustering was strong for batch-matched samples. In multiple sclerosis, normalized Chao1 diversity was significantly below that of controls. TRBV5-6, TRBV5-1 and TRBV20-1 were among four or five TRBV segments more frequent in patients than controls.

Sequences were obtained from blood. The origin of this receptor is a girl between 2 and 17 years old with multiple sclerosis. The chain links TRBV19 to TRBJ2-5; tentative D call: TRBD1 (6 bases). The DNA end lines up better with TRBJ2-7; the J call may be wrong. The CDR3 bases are TGTGCCAGTAGTATGAGGGACACTTACTACGAGCAGTACTTC. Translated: CASSMRDTYYEQYF.